This TCR beta chain was sequenced for a study of blood T cells in healthy people across ages. Every donor gave around 10 milliliters of peripheral blood. Every sample yielded at least 6 million isolated PBMCs. Total RNA amounts of at least 5.5 micrograms were extracted per sample. The V gene lost 6 bases and the J gene lost 6 bases, with 9 bases spanning the gap. CDR1 and CDR2 (germline): DFQATT, SNEGSKA (reference sequence). This CDR3 is built from 11 residues. This clonotype was seen a few times. Its antigen is unknown. Study-wide findings and caveats: Relative to aged donors, long-lived donors carried more naive CD4+ cells and displayed higher diversity.

For the second PCR, which ran for 7 to 11 cycles, a sample-barcoded 5' primer and a J-beta primer mix were used. TCRdb redid the calling of the 5' RACE reads with MiXCR, one entry per CDR3 protein. The repertoire holds about 680,000 distinct CDR3 sequences, with about half as singletons. The TCR sequence derives from an older woman in good health. V and J are TRBV20-1 and TRBJ2-1; D gene ambiguous. The sequencing input was blood. The CDR3: CSALPGNEQFF. CDR3 nucleotides: TGCAGTGCCCTCCCGGGCAATGAGCAGTTCTTC.